A single sample gave rise to the 8 T cell receptor beta chains below, sequenced in a study of CD4+ T cells in melanoma. Measured with immunoSEQ multiplex PCR; TCRdb has only the in-frame clones, and not every one. This table holds 9,500 to 12,000 clones, 67% found once. The material sequenced was cells from a culture (not recorded whether cultured in vitro). The source of these receptors is a human donor with melanoma.

The V call is TRBV9, the J call TRBJ2-3; 13 nucleotides align to TRBD2. V lost 2 bases, J lost 4 bases, and 10 bases stayed unmatched. CDR3 length: 18 amino acids. Germline V CDR1 and CDR2: SGDLS, YYNGEE. Here the CDR3 DNA reads TGTGCCAGCAGCGTCAAAGGGACTAGCGGGGTTGGGGCAGATACGCAGTATTTT. Translating gives CASSVKGTSGVGADTQYF. The full variable domain, with the rest looked up from reference TRBV9 and TRBJ2-3, is DSGVTQTPKHLITATGQRVTLRCSPRSGDLSVYWYQQSLDQGLQFLIQYYNGEERAKGNILERFSAQQFPDLHSELNLSSLELGDSALYFCASSVKGTSGVGADTQYFGPGTRLTVL.

V usage is TRBV9 and J usage is TRBJ1-1, with 7 bases lining up with TRBD1. Germline trimming cut 3 bases from V and 6 bases from J; bases unmatched to any gene: 2. Germline V gives CDR1 SGDLS, CDR2 YYNGEE. This CDR3 comprises 12 residues. This CDR3 is CASSGGQSEAFF. The CDR3 bases are TGTGCCAGCAGCGGGGGACAGTCTGAAGCTTTCTTT. The whole variable domain, filled in from reference TRBV9 and TRBJ1-1, reads DSGVTQTPKHLITATGQRVTLRCSPRSGDLSVYWYQQSLDQGLQFLIQYYNGEERAKGNILERFSAQQFPDLHSELNLSSLELGDSALYFCASSGGQSEAFFGQGTRLTVV.

The chain employs TRBV15 and TRBJ1-6; 8 bases are shared with TRBD1. Trimming at V came to 0 bases and at J to 2 bases, leaving 12 bases not matched to a gene. The germline V gene has CDR1 LNHNV and CDR2 YYDKDF (reference sequence). CDR3 length equals 20 residues. CDR3 coding DNA: TGTGCCACCAGCAGAGATCGTATGACAGGGGAGATGGCCTATAATTCACCCCTCCACTTT. Amino acids: CATSRDRMTGEMAYNSPLHF.

The chain couples TRBV6-5 to TRBJ1-6; the D gene is possibly TRBD1 (5 bases). The CDR3 sequence is 16 residues long. Germline CDR1 MNHEY, CDR2 SVGAGI. Trimming left V 2 bases short and J 5 bases short, with 13 bases between. CDR3 amino acids: CASSYKVARDNSPLHF. The DNA for the CDR3 is TGTGCCAGCAGTTACAAAGTTGCCAGGGATAATTCACCCCTCCACTTT.

This clone occurred a few times. V is TRBV10-2 and J is TRBJ1-2, with D hard to call. V dropped 0 bases and J dropped 6 bases, with 8 bases sitting between them. CDR3 length: 13 amino acids. From germline, CDR1 is WSHSY and CDR2 SAAADI. The CDR3 region has the DNA TGCGCCAGCAGTGAGTCGACTCGGAATGGCTACACCTTC. Its protein product is CASSESTRNGYTF.

CDR3 sequence: CASRSGAWGPVAKNIQYF. CDR3 DNA: TGTGCAAGTCGCTCGGGTGCTTGGGGGCCTGTAGCCAAAAACATTCAGTACTTC. The rearrangement links TRBV12-2 to TRBJ2-4; the table calls TRBD1, which could not be checked here. TRBV12-2 is a recognized pseudogene. The CDR3 consists of 18 residues.

The J gene is TRBJ1-4, the V gene TRBV6-1; D unclear. CDR1 and CDR2 from the germline V gene are MNHNS and SASEGT. V lost 4 bases, J lost 11 bases, and 14 bases lay in between. CDR3 size: 13 residues. The CDR3, as DNA: TGTGCCAGCAGTGGGAGATCGGAGCTTAAACTGTTTTTT. Translating gives CASSGRSELKLFF.

Only a few counts were recorded for this clone. The rearrangement links TRBV30 to TRBJ1-1; D not certain. The germline gives CDR1 GTSNPN, CDR2 SVGIG (reference sequence). Trimming pared 4 bases from V and 11 bases from J, leaving 14 bases between. The CDR3 has 11 amino acids. The CDR3 DNA reads as TGTGCCTGGAAAGGGCCTGGGTCGGCTTTCTTT. It specifies CAWKGPGSAFF.